The entry that follows covers one T cell receptor (beta chain) sequence. What it binds is not known. CDR3 length: 13 amino acids. V was trimmed by 3 bases and J by 8 bases, leaving 13 bases between them. Germline V lookup: CDR1 GTSNPN, CDR2 SVGIG (reference sequence). This record belongs to a study of cytomegalovirus exposure and HLA in healthy donors. Overall study findings and caveats: Data from an earlier analysis indicated that most TCR beta V segments were productive either about 90% or about 30% of the time. It was 160 or so TCR beta chains that were listed as cytomegalovirus-associated. In a later analysis, TCR beta V- and J-gene trimming showed a link to a missense DCLRE1C variant.

Donors showed nominal health when sampled, although they likely had unrecorded immune exposures. The PCR used 60 Vbeta and 13 Jbeta primers. TCRdb's table, derived via immunoSEQ multiplex PCR, lists solely in-frame clones and lacks some. Of around 170,000 clones listed, 75% to 85% were seen once; the top ten hold about 0.8%. The receptor was isolated from a woman aged 18-29 years in good health and CMV-seronegative. What was sequenced was PBMCs. The chain recombines TRBV30 with TRBJ1-4; D is unclear. In DNA form, the CDR3 reads TGTGCCTGGAGGAGAATGGGAGGCGAAAAACTGTTTTTT. It translates to CAWRRMGGEKLFF.